The 32 T cell receptor beta chains presented below share a single source sample, sequenced in a study of cytomegalovirus exposure and HLA in healthy donors. This PCR relied on a set of 60 Vbeta primers and 13 Jbeta primers. This table comes from immunoSEQ multiplex PCR, and its TCRdb copy is limited to in-frame clones, with some not included. Among about 200,000 clones listed, around 80% were seen once. Sequencing input: PBMCs. The receptors stem from a man aged 35-49 years in good health and CMV-seropositive.

This clone appeared a few times. The sample holds other DNA sequences that translate to the same CDR3. This CDR3 is CASSFGGSYEQYF. The CDR3, as DNA: TGTGCCAGCAGTTTTGGCGGGAGCTACGAGCAGTACTTC. V is TRBV27 and J is TRBJ2-7; 7 nucleotides match TRBD2. The junction had 2 bases not matched to a gene; V was cut back by 3 bases and J by 3 bases. The germline CDR1 and CDR2 sequences are MNHEY and SMNVEV (reference sequence). This CDR3 comprises 13 residues.

This chain connects TRBV6-5 to TRBJ2-1; D is possibly TRBD1 (6 bases). The CDR3 runs 13 residues. Germline V gene data show CDR1 as MNHEY and CDR2 as SVGAGI. Trimming took off 2 bases at V and 9 bases at J, with 11 bases between the two ends. CDR3 in amino acids: CASSYRRGGEQFF. CDR3 sequence (DNA): TGTGCCAGCAGTTACCGCAGGGGTGGTGAGCAGTTCTTC.

This clone occurred once. The CDR3 DNA is TGTGCCAGCAGCTTGGATCAGGGATCCTACAATGAGCAGTTCTTC. Residues: CASSLDQGSYNEQFF. The rearrangement joins TRBV7-6 to TRBJ2-1, with D possibly TRBD1 on 5 matching bases. Germline assignment: CDR1 SGHVS and CDR2 FNYEAQ. The CDR3 has 15 amino acids. The V end was cut by 3 bases, the J end by 1 base, with 10 bases between. Full variable domain (rest looked up from reference TRBV7-6 and TRBJ2-1): GAGVSQSPRYKVTKRGQDVALRCDPISGHVSLYWYRQALGQGPEFLTYFNYEAQQDKSGLPNDRFSAERPEGSISTLTIQRTEQRDSAMYRCASSLDQGSYNEQFFGPGTRLTVL.

On this clone: Additional DNA sequences in this sample encode the identical CDR3. The chain joins TRBV7-9 to TRBJ1-4, with TRBD1 matching over 9 bases. Germline CDR1 is SEHNR and CDR2 is FQNEAQ (reference sequence). J was trimmed by 6 bases and V by 5 bases; bases with no gene match: 4. This CDR3 is built from 14 residues. The CDR3 bases are TGTGCCAGCAGCCCGGGACAGGGTGATGAAAAACTGTTTTTT. Its translation: CASSPGQGDEKLFF.

This clone was counted once. The V gene is TRBV15, the J gene TRBJ1-1; D unclear. The ends were cut back, 5 bases at V and 5 bases at J, with 21 bases in the middle. Germline CDR1 reads LNHNV; CDR2 reads YYDKDF (reference sequence). There are 16 residues in the CDR3. The CDR3 nucleotides read TGTGCCACCAGCGGTCCGTCTTCATGGTTAACTACTGAAGCTTTCTTT. Protein product: CATSGPSSWLTTEAFF. Full variable domain (missing parts from reference TRBV15 and TRBJ1-1): DAMVIQNPRYQVTQFGKPVTLSCSQTLNHNVMYWYQQKSSQAPKLLFHYYDKDFNNEADTPDNFQSRRPNTSFCFLDIRSPGLGDTAMYLCATSGPSSWLTTEAFFGQGTRLTVV.

The CDR3 DNA reads as TGTGCCAGCAGTGAATCAATGAACACTGAAGCTTTCTTT. Its translation is CASSESMNTEAFF. The J gene is TRBJ1-1, the V gene TRBV6-1, with D hard to call. CDR1 is MNHNS and CDR2 is SASEGT in the germline V gene. Trimming pared 2 bases from V and 0 bases from J, leaving 4 bases between. This CDR3 has 13 amino acids.

The rearrangement joins TRBV10-3 to TRBJ2-7, with 9 bases matching TRBD1. This CDR3 spans 14 amino acids. V shed 5 bases, J shed 1 base, and the junction held 3 bases outside the gene matches. Germline V gene lookup returns CDR1 ENHRY and CDR2 SYGVKD. The CDR3, as DNA: TGTGCCATCAGTCTGGACAGGGGTTCCTACGAGCAGTACTTC. Translating gives CAISLDRGSYEQYF.

The chain joins TRBV6-1 to TRBJ1-5, with a weak D call TRBD1 (5 bases). Looked up from germline, CDR1 is MNHNS and CDR2 is SASEGT. V dropped 10 bases and J dropped 5 bases, with 18 bases sitting between them. This CDR3 contains 14 residues. CDR3 loop: CATTPDKVDQPQHF. The CDR3 DNA sequence: TGTGCCACCACCCCGGACAAAGTCGATCAGCCCCAGCATTTT.

V usage is TRBV9 and J usage is TRBJ2-7; possibly TRBD2 for D (5 bases). The V and J ends lost 5 bases and 5 bases respectively, with 14 bases between them. Germline CDR1 reads SGDLS; CDR2 reads YYNGEE. The CDR3 loop spans 13 amino acids. The CDR3 protein is CASSEYGVDEQYF. CDR3 coding DNA: TGTGCCAGCAGTGAGTACGGGGTGGACGAGCAGTACTTC.

This clone was found a few times. The genes are TRBV6-5 and TRBJ1-2, with 7 bases identical to TRBD1. Germline V gene sequence: CDR1 MNHEY, CDR2 SVGAGI. This CDR3 region has 13 residues. J was trimmed by 3 bases and V by 7 bases; bases with no gene match: 5. The CDR3 DNA reads TGTGCCAGCAACTCGGACAGGTACTATGGCTACACCTTC. Translating gives CASNSDRYYGYTF.

This CDR3 reads CASTPKGQGPLGGYTF. The CDR3 DNA reads as TGTGCCAGTACTCCCAAAGGACAGGGTCCCTTAGGAGGCTACACCTTC. This sequence joins TRBV19 and TRBJ1-2; 8 bases match TRBD1. Germline V gene sequence: CDR1 LNHDA, CDR2 SQIVND (reference sequence). With 7 bases clipped from V and 8 bases from J, the junction kept 18 bases outside the gene matches. The CDR3 spans 16 residues.

V is TRBV6-5 and J is TRBJ1-4; D is perhaps TRBD1 (6 bases). The length of the CDR3 is 15 residues. Trimming removed 4 bases at V and 1 base at J, with 10 bases between. From germline, CDR1 is MNHEY and CDR2 SVGAGI. As DNA, the CDR3 is TGTGCCAGCAGTTCAGACAGGAGAACTAATGAAAAACTGTTTTTT. Translating it yields CASSSDRRTNEKLFF.

The chain employs TRBV4-2 and TRBJ1-5; no clear D gene. CDR1 is LGHNA and CDR2 is YNFKEQ in the germline V gene. CDR3 size: 13 residues. Trimming stripped 5 bases from V and 7 bases from J, with 12 bases between. CDR3 DNA: TGTGCCAGCAGCTTAGAGGGTGGACAGCCCCAGCATTTT. It codes for CASSLEGGQPQHF.

The chain links TRBV18 to TRBJ2-3, with D unclear. Per the germline V gene, CDR1 is KGHSH and CDR2 is LQKENI. The CDR3 length is 16 residues. Trimming stripped 0 bases from V and 4 bases from J, with 14 bases between. The CDR3 loop is CASSPPHSLAADTQYF. The CDR3, as DNA: TGTGCCAGCTCACCACCCCACAGCCTTGCCGCAGATACGCAGTATTTT.

This clone was picked up a small number of times. This chain uses TRBV13 with TRBJ2-4, with 7 bases identical to TRBD1. This CDR3 spans 16 amino acids. Germline V gene data show CDR1 as PRHDT and CDR2 as FYEKMQ (reference sequence). J gave up 9 bases and V 4 bases, and 15 bases lay outside the gene matches. CDR3 loop: CASSYRRDRDGGIQYF. CDR3 coding DNA: TGTGCCAGCAGCTACCGCCGCGACAGGGACGGCGGCATTCAGTACTTC.

The sample holds one count of this clone. V and J are TRBV5-1 and TRBJ2-1, with 10 bases that match TRBD2. This CDR3 is 17 amino acids long. V was clipped by 0 bases and J by 6 bases; unmatched bases: 9. Germline CDR1 SGHRS, CDR2 YFSETQ. For the CDR3, the DNA is TGCGCCAGCAGCTTGGGTCTAGCGGGAGTCTTGGCCAATGAGCAGTTCTTC. This codes for CASSLGLAGVLANEQFF.

The rearrangement joins TRBV5-1 to TRBJ2-1; the match to TRBD2 covers 8 bases. CDR1 and CDR2 from the germline V gene are SGHRS and YFSETQ. The CDR3 is 16 amino acids. J lost 1 base, V lost 1 base, and 4 bases had no gene match. CDR3 nucleotide sequence: TGCGCCAGCAGCTTGATTAGCGGGGTGTCCTACAATGAGCAGTTCTTC. Translated, it gives CASSLISGVSYNEQFF.

With regard to this clone: A read error may account for a junction end that differs from germline. Other DNA sequences in the same sample also yield this CDR3. The chain carries TRBV6-5 and TRBJ2-3, with 8 bases fitting TRBD2. Germline values: CDR1 MNHEY, CDR2 SVGAGI. This CDR3 comprises 14 residues. In nucleotides, the CDR3 is TGCGCGGCGGCTGCGGGGGGTTCCACAGATACGCAGTATTTT. Encoded protein: CAAAAGGSTDTQYF.

The chain links TRBV4-3 to TRBJ2-4; D might be TRBD1 (6 bases). Deletions cut 1 base from V and 6 bases from J, with 10 bases between. The germline gives CDR1 LGHNA, CDR2 YSLEER. The CDR3 extends over 14 amino acids. The CDR3 sequence: CASSQVLGANIQYF. In nucleotides, the CDR3 is TGCGCCAGCAGCCAAGTGTTGGGGGCAAACATTCAGTACTTC.

The chain has TRBV19 and TRBJ2-1, with 10 bases that match TRBD2. J gave up 7 bases and V 4 bases, and 4 bases lay outside the gene matches. This CDR3 spans 14 amino acids. CDR1 and CDR2 from the germline V gene are LNHDA and SQIVND (reference sequence). CDR3 protein: CASSKSGRANEQFF. The CDR3 DNA reads TGTGCCAGTAGTAAAAGCGGGAGGGCGAATGAGCAGTTCTTC.

As concerns this clone: The sample has other DNA sequences that encode this CDR3 too. The gene calls are TRBV11-2 and TRBJ2-5; D possibly corresponds to TRBD1 (5 bases). Germline V gives CDR1 SGHAT, CDR2 FQNNGV. The CDR3 runs 13 residues. Trimming took 3 bases from V and 5 from J, leaving 10 bases between them. CDR3 sequence reads: CASSFTGSETQYF. The DNA of the CDR3 is TGTGCCAGCAGCTTTACAGGAAGTGAGACCCAGTACTTC.

This chain joins TRBV7-9 and TRBJ1-2; 9 positions agree with TRBD1. The CDR3 is made up of 13 amino acids. CDR1 is SEHNR, CDR2 FQNEAQ, per germline (reference sequence). J gave up 8 bases and V 8 bases, and 9 bases lay outside the gene matches. CDR3 DNA: TGTGCCAGCGGCCAAAACAGGGGGCGAGGCTACACCTTC. It yields the protein CASGQNRGRGYTF.

The rearrangement links TRBV6-1 to TRBJ2-7; D gene uncertain. CDR3 length: 16 amino acids. Trimming pared 1 base from V and 3 bases from J, leaving 16 bases between. Germline V CDR1 and CDR2: MNHNS, SASEGT. CDR3 sequence reads: CASSEDISARIYEQYF. As DNA, the CDR3 is TGTGCCAGCAGTGAAGATATCAGCGCGAGGATCTACGAGCAGTACTTC.

A few counts support this clone. This rearrangement joins TRBV5-1 to TRBJ2-5; 7 nucleotides align to TRBD1. CDR3 length equals 17 residues. CDR1 SGHRS and CDR2 YFSETQ come from the germline V gene. V gave up 2 bases and J gave up 4 bases; unmatched junction bases: 14. The CDR3 bases are TGCGCCAGCAGCTTACAGTTACAGGGATCAGGGGGAGAGACCCAGTACTTC. This codes for CASSLQLQGSGGETQYF.

The chain is built from TRBV7-2 and TRBJ2-1; D is possibly TRBD2 (5 bases). The length of the CDR3 is 13 residues. V lost 5 bases and J 9 bases, leaving 14 bases between the germline ends. The germline V gene has CDR1 SGHTA and CDR2 FQGNSA. CDR3 nucleotide sequence: TGTGCCAGCAGCCTTGCCCCTGGAGGTGAGCAGTTCTTC. Translated, it gives CASSLAPGGEQFF.

This chain links TRBV27 with TRBJ2-7; 7 bases agree with TRBD1. V was pared by 7 bases and J by 3 bases, with 6 bases of the junction left unmatched. This CDR3 contains 13 residues. Germline V lookup: CDR1 MNHEY, CDR2 SMNVEV (reference sequence). The CDR3 DNA reads as TGTGCCAGCAAGGGGGACAGCAACTACGAGCAGTACTTC. This codes for CASKGDSNYEQYF.

This chain uses TRBV27 with TRBJ2-2; weak D call: TRBD1 (5 bases). The CDR3 has 15 residues. The V gene lost 4 bases and the J gene lost 2 bases, with 11 bases spanning the gap. The germline gives CDR1 MNHEY, CDR2 SMNVEV (reference sequence). The CDR3: CASSSRGGNTGELFF. CDR3 coding DNA: TGTGCCAGCAGTTCAAGGGGCGGCAACACCGGGGAGCTGTTTTTT.

This rearrangement joins TRBV29-1 to TRBJ2-7; D is undetermined. V lost 5 bases and J lost 0, with 8 bases in between. This CDR3 is 12 amino acids long. CDR1 is SQVTM, CDR2 ANQGSEA, per germline. CDR3 coding DNA: TGCAGCGTTCTGGCTAGCTCCTACGAGCAGTACTTC. Its protein is CSVLASSYEQYF.

This clone showed up just once. DNA for the CDR3: TGTGCCAGTAGGGACAGGGGTGGCAATCAGCCCCAGCATTTT. Protein: CASRDRGGNQPQHF. This rearrangement joins TRBV19 to TRBJ1-5; 9 nucleotides agree with TRBD1. The CDR3 spans 14 residues. J lost 2 bases, V lost 6 bases, and 2 bases had no gene match. Germline V gene sequence: CDR1 LNHDA, CDR2 SQIVND (reference sequence).

The rearrangement uses TRBV6-5 and TRBJ1-6, with 8 nucleotides matching TRBD1. This CDR3 has 14 amino acids. Germline CDR1 is MNHEY and CDR2 is SVGAGI. Germline trimming cut 5 bases from V and 11 bases from J; bases unmatched to any gene: 8. CDR3 amino acids: CASSTPKQGAPLHF. The CDR3 DNA reads as TGTGCCAGCAGTACCCCTAAACAGGGGGCACCCCTCCACTTT.

The table lists this clone with a few counts. The chain carries TRBV4-2 and TRBJ2-3; perhaps TRBD2 as D (6 bases). The CDR3 totals 17 residues. Between the trimmed V and J ends, which lost 0 bases and 2 bases, there was a span of 15 bases. Germline values: CDR1 LGHNA, CDR2 YNFKEQ. The CDR3 protein is CASSQDRAGLTTDTQYF. CDR3 nucleotides: TGTGCCAGCAGCCAAGACAGAGCGGGTCTTACCACAGATACGCAGTATTTT.

J is TRBJ1-4 and V is TRBV28; D perhaps matches TRBD1 (5 bases). The V gene's germline CDR1 is MDHEN and CDR2 SYDVKM. This CDR3 has 13 amino acids. V lost 6 bases and J 13 bases, leaving 18 bases between the germline ends. The CDR3 is CASSPGLRKRLFF. CDR3 nucleotide sequence: TGTGCCAGCAGCCCGGGACTGAGGAAAAGACTGTTTTTT.